The 23 T cell receptor beta chains reported below all come from one sample, sequenced in a study of shared clonotypes between healthy human individuals. TCRdb's copy holds only in-frame clones and misses some; the assay was immunoSEQ multiplex PCR. Found here are roughly 2.2 million clones, more than 80% of them singletons; the top ten hold 0.39%. Sequenced: naive CD4+ T cells from PBMCs. Subset: CD45RA+ positively selected. The receptors come from a man between 18 and 35 years old in good health. Some clones in this sample may be carry-over from other donors' samples.

The chain recombines TRBV11-2 with TRBJ2-5; TRBD1 is a possible D gene (6 bases). Between the trimmed V and J ends, which lost 5 bases and 0 bases, there was a span of 7 bases. Germline CDR1 reads SGHAT; CDR2 reads FQNNGV. The CDR3 contains 13 residues. This CDR3 reads CASSRDNQETQYF. As DNA, the CDR3 is TGTGCCAGCAGCCGGGACAACCAAGAGACCCAGTACTTC.

The chain recombines TRBV7-2 with TRBJ1-2; perhaps TRBD1 as D (6 bases). The CDR3 runs 14 residues. CDR1 and CDR2 from the germline V gene are SGHTA and FQGNSA. The V end was cut by 1 base, the J end by 5 bases, with 11 bases between. CDR3 residues: CASSLGGQDYGYTF. In DNA, the CDR3 is TGTGCCAGCAGCTTAGGGGGGCAAGATTATGGCTACACCTTC.

The genes are TRBV15 and TRBJ1-5; D not resolved. Trimming removed 0 bases from V and 1 base from J, with 10 bases in between. Germline CDR1 LNHNV, CDR2 YYDKDF (reference sequence). There are 16 residues in the CDR3. The CDR3 sequence is CATSRDLLGSNQPQHF. The CDR3 DNA is TGTGCCACCAGCAGAGATCTCCTGGGCAGCAATCAGCCCCAGCATTTT.

The chain has TRBV28 and TRBJ2-7; tentatively, D is TRBD1 (6 bases). V gave up 4 bases and J gave up 2 bases, with 21 bases separating them. Germline CDR1 MDHEN, CDR2 SYDVKM. This CDR3 has 17 amino acids. The CDR3 region has the DNA TGTGCCAGCAGTTGGGTGCTTGGACAGAAGCGGACCTACGAGCAGTACTTC. As protein: CASSWVLGQKRTYEQYF.

This chain connects TRBV4-3 to TRBJ2-3; 9 nucleotides match TRBD2. The trim removed 4 bases at V and 5 bases at J, leaving 13 bases unmatched. Germline values: CDR1 LGHNA, CDR2 YSLEER. There are 17 residues in the CDR3. For the CDR3, the DNA is TGCGCCAGCAGCCCCCGTTCTAGTAGCGGGAGAGGAGATACGCAGTATTTT. Translating gives CASSPRSSSGRGDTQYF.

CDR3 nucleotide sequence: TGTGCCTGGAGGGGGACTAGCGGCTACAATGAGCAGTTCTTC. It is translated as CAWRGTSGYNEQFF. This chain uses TRBV30 with TRBJ2-1; TRBD2 matches at 11 bases. This CDR3 contains 14 residues. Germline values: CDR1 GTSNPN, CDR2 SVGIG (reference sequence). Trimming cost V 3 bases and J 3 bases; bases outside gene matches: 1.

V is TRBV28 and J is TRBJ2-2; D might be TRBD1 (6 bases). Germline values: CDR1 MDHEN, CDR2 SYDVKM. This CDR3 region has 16 residues. Trimming stripped 2 bases from V and 5 bases from J, with 15 bases between. The CDR3 region has the DNA TGTGCCAGCAGTTTAGACAGGTCCCCGGGGACCGGGGAGCTGTTTTTT. Translating gives CASSLDRSPGTGELFF.

CDR3: CAATTPGPAAYEQYF. The DNA of the CDR3 is TGTGCCGCCACGACCCCGGGACCGGCCGCCTACGAGCAGTACTTC. This chain connects TRBV10-3 to TRBJ2-7; D assignment may be TRBD1 or TRBD2 (5 bases each). The CDR3 length is 15 residues. Germline lookup yields CDR1 ENHRY and CDR2 SYGVKD. The ends were cut back, 11 bases at V and 2 bases at J, with 22 bases in the middle.

The V call is TRBV2, the J call TRBJ2-4, with 7 bases fitting TRBD2. The length of the CDR3 is 15 residues. Germline CDR1 is SNHLY and CDR2 is FYNNEI. V shed 8 bases and J 3 bases; nucleotides not matched to a gene: 10. The CDR3 protein is CASGLGGAIKNIQYF. The CDR3 coding sequence is TGTGCCAGCGGGCTGGGAGGGGCAATCAAAAACATTCAGTACTTC.

On this clone itself: Other DNA sequences of this sample code for an identical CDR3. The chain recombines TRBV28 with TRBJ2-1; D may be TRBD2 (6 bases). Germline V lookup: CDR1 MDHEN, CDR2 SYDVKM. There are 15 residues in the CDR3. The ends were cut back, 5 bases at V and 0 bases at J, with 11 bases in the middle. The CDR3 sequence is CASSRSGSSYNEQFF. CDR3 bases: TGTGCCAGCAGTCGTAGCGGCAGCTCCTACAATGAGCAGTTCTTC.

This clone was counted once. The J gene is TRBJ1-1, the V gene TRBV6-5; D unclear. Deletions cut 0 bases from V and 5 bases from J, with 10 bases between. Germline loops: CDR1 MNHEY, CDR2 SVGAGI. The CDR3 is 14 residues long. CDR3 sequence: CASSYSILRTEAFF. Written as DNA, the CDR3 is TGTGCCAGCAGTTACTCGATCCTCCGGACTGAAGCTTTCTTT.

V gene TRBV6-1 combines with J gene TRBJ2-7, with D perhaps TRBD1 (5 bases). Per the germline V gene, CDR1 is MNHNS and CDR2 is SASEGT. V lost 6 bases and J lost 0, with 15 bases in between. The CDR3 length is 15 residues. CDR3 nucleotides: TGTGCCAGCAGGGACATTCTTACGAGCTCCTACGAGCAGTACTTC. Encoded protein: CASRDILTSSYEQYF.

The table lists this clone with a few counts. V usage is TRBV28 and J usage is TRBJ1-2; tentatively, D is TRBD1 (6 bases). The CDR3 is 14 residues long. Per the germline V gene, CDR1 is MDHEN and CDR2 is SYDVKM. With 5 bases removed from V and 7 bases from J, the gap between germline ends came to 17 bases. In DNA form, the CDR3 reads TGTGCCAGCAGTACCGCAGGGGCCGTGGGTGGCTACACCTTC. It is translated as CASSTAGAVGGYTF.

The chain couples TRBV7-2 to TRBJ1-2; TRBD1 aligns across 8 bases. The CDR3 spans 13 residues. V gave up 6 bases and J gave up 3 bases; unmatched junction bases: 3. Per germline, CDR1 SGHTA and CDR2 FQGNSA. For the CDR3, the DNA is TGTGCCAGCAGAAAACAGGGGGACTATGGCTACACCTTC. Protein: CASRKQGDYGYTF.

The chain couples TRBV5-8 to TRBJ2-4, with 9 positions matching TRBD2. The CDR3 runs 16 residues. Losses at the gene ends were 4 bases for V and 2 bases for J; bases not matched to a gene: 7. Germline CDR1 SGHTS, CDR2 YDEGEE. For the CDR3, the DNA is TGTGCCAGCAGCCCCGGAGCGGGAGGAACCAAAAACATTCAGTACTTC. Protein product: CASSPGAGGTKNIQYF.

This chain links TRBV9 with TRBJ2-2, with a tentative D call TRBD1 (5 bases). The CDR3 is made up of 17 amino acids. The ends were cut back, 1 base at V and 6 bases at J, with 19 bases in the middle. Looked up from germline, CDR1 is SGDLS and CDR2 is YYNGEE. CDR3 amino acids: CASSVRKGLVMAGELFF. In DNA form, the CDR3 reads TGTGCCAGCAGCGTAAGAAAGGGGCTAGTAATGGCCGGGGAGCTGTTTTTT.

On this clone itself: Other nucleotide sequences from this sample produce the same CDR3. The V and J genes are TRBV28 and TRBJ1-5; D is ambiguous. Germline V gives CDR1 MDHEN, CDR2 SYDVKM. Trimming cost V 5 bases and J 2 bases, with 4 bases left between them. This CDR3 has 12 amino acids. CDR3 in amino acids: CASSVGNQPQHF. The CDR3 DNA reads as TGTGCCAGCAGTGTGGGCAATCAGCCCCAGCATTTT.

On this clone itself: Additional DNA sequences in this sample encode the identical CDR3. The CDR3 bases are TGTGCCAGCAGTTCCCCGGGACAGTTGAACACTGAAGCTTTCTTT. Protein sequence: CASSSPGQLNTEAFF. The gene calls are TRBV28 and TRBJ1-1; 7 bases align to TRBD1. CDR1 is MDHEN and CDR2 is SYDVKM in the germline V gene. This CDR3 region has 15 residues. Trimming removed 4 bases from V and 0 bases from J; junction bases left unmatched: 5.

V is TRBV19 and J is TRBJ2-5, with TRBD2 matching 14 bases. CDR3 length: 14 amino acids. V trimming: 10 bases; J trimming: 5 bases; junction bases outside the gene matches: 6. The V gene's germline CDR1 is LNHDA and CDR2 SQIVND (reference sequence). The CDR3 DNA sequence: TGTGCCACCAAGACTAGCGGGAGGGTGGAGACCCAGTACTTC. Translated: CATKTSGRVETQYF.

This clone was observed once. The chain joins TRBV28 to TRBJ1-5; 7 nucleotides line up with TRBD1. Germline V CDR1 and CDR2: MDHEN, SYDVKM. CDR3 length equals 16 residues. J lost 3 bases, V lost 2 bases, and 7 bases had no gene match. CDR3: CASSLRGTAPNQPQHF. DNA of the CDR3: TGTGCCAGCAGTTTAAGAGGGACAGCTCCCAATCAGCCCCAGCATTTT.

This chain links TRBV5-4 with TRBJ2-5; the D call may be TRBD1 or TRBD2 (5 bases each). CDR3 size: 15 residues. Trimming pared 0 bases from V and 5 bases from J, leaving 14 bases between. From germline, CDR1 is SGHNT and CDR2 YYREEE (reference sequence). The CDR3 loop reads CASSLGSGDLETQYF. The CDR3, as DNA: TGTGCCAGCAGCTTGGGGTCCGGGGACCTGGAGACCCAGTACTTC.

The chain combines TRBV28 with TRBJ1-5; D is possibly TRBD1 (6 bases). This CDR3 has 16 residues. Trimming took off 7 bases at V and 4 bases at J, with 20 bases between the two ends. Germline V gene lookup returns CDR1 MDHEN and CDR2 SYDVKM. The CDR3: CASTRRWGGFNQPQHF. As DNA, the CDR3 is TGTGCCAGCACCCGACGGTGGGGGGGCTTTAATCAGCCCCAGCATTTT.

The chain recombines TRBV4-3 with TRBJ2-2; TRBD2 aligns across 9 bases. Trimming took 2 bases from V and 0 from J; bases not matched to a gene: 7. This CDR3 region has 18 residues. CDR1 and CDR2 from the germline V gene are LGHNA and YSLEER. The DNA for the CDR3 is TGCGCCAGCAGCCAAACTCTGACTAGCGGCGCGAACACCGGGGAGCTGTTTTTT. This gives the protein CASSQTLTSGANTGELFF.